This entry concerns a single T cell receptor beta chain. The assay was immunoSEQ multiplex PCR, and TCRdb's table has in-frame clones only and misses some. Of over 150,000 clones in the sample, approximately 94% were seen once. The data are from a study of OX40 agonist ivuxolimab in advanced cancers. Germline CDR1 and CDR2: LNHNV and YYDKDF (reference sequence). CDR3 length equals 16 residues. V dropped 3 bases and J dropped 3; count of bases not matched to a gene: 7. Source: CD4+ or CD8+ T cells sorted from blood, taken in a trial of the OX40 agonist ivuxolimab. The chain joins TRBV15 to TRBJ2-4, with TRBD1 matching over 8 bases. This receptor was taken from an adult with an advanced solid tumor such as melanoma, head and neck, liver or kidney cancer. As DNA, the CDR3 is TGTGCCACCAGCAGTCAGGGGGCGTCTGGCAAAAACATTCAGTACTTC. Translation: CATSSQGASGKNIQYF.